The T cell receptor (beta chain) under discussion was sequenced for a study of early T cells in non-severe SARS-CoV-2 infection. Study as a whole: The chains were unpaired, and the sequenced material was bulk RNA from unsorted whole blood. Overall study results and limits: VDJdb matching, biased toward anti-spike CD8 responses, missed private and CD4 specificities.

A remark on this clonotype: Antigen specificity is unknown.

Individually, cDNA molecules had unique molecular identifiers attached to them. TCRdb reanalysed the 5' RACE reads using MiXCR and keeps one entry per CDR3 protein. The repertoire has 60,000 to 75,000 distinct CDR3 sequences, about an eighth of them found once; the top ten carry about 6%. Germline V gives CDR1 SGHRS, CDR2 YFSETQ. V was cut by 3 bases and J by 8 bases, with 14 bases left in between. The CDR3 runs to 13 residues. The chain carries TRBV5-1 and TRBJ1-2, with D possibly being TRBD1 (6 bases). The source of this sequence is an adult who was a healthcare worker with PCR-confirmed SARS-CoV-2 infection or an uninfected control (not recorded which). Sample: whole blood, taken at baseline. The CDR3 is CASSSQGSRGYTF. The CDR3, as DNA: TGCGCCAGCAGCTCACAGGGATCTAGAGGCTACACCTTC.